The 29 T cell receptor beta chains below were found in one sample sequenced in a study of T cell responses to AZD1222 COVID-19 vaccine. Only in-frame clones appear in the TCRdb table, and some are missing; sequencing was by immunoSEQ multiplex PCR. This sample has hundreds of thousands of clones, with about 94% found just once. The material sequenced was peripheral blood, taken 28 days after the second AZD1222 dose. The receptors here all came from an adult who received the AZD1222 COVID-19 vaccine.

The chain couples TRBV28 to TRBJ1-2; tentative D call: TRBD1 (6 bases). The germline V gene encodes CDR1 MDHEN and CDR2 SYDVKM. Trimming removed 4 bases at V and 8 bases at J, with 17 bases between. The CDR3 spans 14 residues. The CDR3 region is CASSSAAGVWGYTF. The CDR3 region has the DNA TGTGCCAGCAGTTCGGCGGCAGGGGTTTGGGGCTACACCTTC.

This chain joins TRBV7-9 and TRBJ1-1; D is perhaps TRBD1 (5 bases). Per germline, CDR1 SEHNR and CDR2 FQNEAQ (reference sequence). V was trimmed by 2 bases and J by 5 bases, leaving 15 bases between them. This CDR3 is 15 amino acids long. The CDR3 sequence: CASSLLSGARTEAFF. The CDR3, as DNA: TGTGCCAGCAGCTTACTGAGCGGGGCGAGAACTGAAGCTTTCTTT.

The chain employs TRBV6-5 and TRBJ1-5; D unclear. V shed 6 bases and J shed 3 bases, with 6 bases lying between them. The CDR3 has 12 amino acids. Germline V gene sequence: CDR1 MNHEY, CDR2 SVGAGI. CDR3 in amino acids: CASSLYNQPQHF. CDR3 DNA sequence: TGTGCCAGCAGCCTCTACAATCAGCCCCAGCATTTT.

V usage is TRBV2 and J usage is TRBJ1-1; D gene unclear. The CDR3 runs 15 residues. Per germline, CDR1 SNHLY and CDR2 FYNNEI. Trimming cost V 6 bases and J 4 bases, with 18 bases left between them. The DNA for the CDR3 is TGTGCCAGCAGCGCCGGGAAAGCCTGGGGCACTGAAGCTTTCTTT. Encoded protein: CASSAGKAWGTEAFF. Complete variable domain (other parts from reference TRBV2 and TRBJ1-1): EPEVTQTPSHQVTQMGQEVILRCVPISNHLYFYWYRQILGQKVEFLVSFYNNEISEKSEIFDDQFSVERPDGSNFTLKIRSTKLEDSAMYFCASSAGKAWGTEAFFGQGTRLTVV.

The chain recombines TRBV5-1 with TRBJ1-2; 8 bases map to TRBD1. The CDR3 contains 13 residues. J was trimmed by 4 bases and V by 4 bases; bases with no gene match: 3. Germline lookup yields CDR1 SGHRS and CDR2 YFSETQ. CDR3 nucleotide sequence: TGCGCCAGCAGCGGGACAGGTATCTATGGCTACACCTTC. It translates to CASSGTGIYGYTF.

V gene TRBV5-4 combines with J gene TRBJ1-1; 7 nucleotides match TRBD1. The length of the CDR3 is 18 residues. Germline trimming cut 3 bases from V and 1 base from J; bases unmatched to any gene: 15. Germline V gene lookup returns CDR1 SGHNT and CDR2 YYREEE (reference sequence). Here the CDR3 reads CASSSGQQGTGKNTEAFF. Written as DNA, the CDR3 is TGTGCCAGCAGCTCGGGACAGCAGGGAACAGGGAAGAACACTGAAGCTTTCTTT.

The chain joins TRBV15 to TRBJ1-6; a weak D match, TRBD1 (5 bases). V lost 3 bases to trimming and J lost 10 bases, with 10 bases between them. From germline, CDR1 is LNHNV and CDR2 YYDKDF (reference sequence). The CDR3 is 13 residues long. The CDR3 is CATSSDSGSPLHF. The CDR3 DNA reads as TGTGCCACCAGCAGTGACAGTGGATCACCCCTCCACTTT.

The chain has TRBV27 and TRBJ1-2; D is perhaps TRBD1 (6 bases). The CDR3 spans 12 residues. Germline lookup yields CDR1 MNHEY and CDR2 SMNVEV (reference sequence). Trimming stripped 5 bases from V and 8 bases from J, with 12 bases between. CDR3 region: CASSPSGGGYTF. CDR3 DNA sequence: TGTGCCAGCAGTCCCTCCGGGGGCGGCTACACCTTC.

This clone was seen once. The V gene is TRBV7-2, the J gene TRBJ2-7, with D possibly being TRBD1 (6 bases). Trimming took 6 bases from V and 2 from J, leaving 17 bases between them. Looked up from germline, CDR1 is SGHTA and CDR2 is FQGNSA. The CDR3 covers 15 residues. CDR3 region: CASRRSETGTYEQYF. In DNA form, the CDR3 reads TGTGCCAGCAGGAGGTCCGAGACAGGTACCTACGAGCAGTACTTC.

J is TRBJ2-2 and V is TRBV7-3, with 9 bases that match TRBD1. J gave up 7 bases and V 4 bases, and 10 bases lay outside the gene matches. Germline values: CDR1 SGHTA, CDR2 FQGTGA. There are 16 residues in the CDR3. In nucleotides, the CDR3 is TGTGCCAGCAGCTCAGATCACAGGGGGCGGAGCGGGGAGCTGTTTTTT. The encoded protein is CASSSDHRGRSGELFF.

The rearrangement links TRBV9 to TRBJ1-5, with D possibly being TRBD1 (6 bases). Trimming left V 3 bases short and J 4 bases short, with 14 bases between. The CDR3 is 15 residues long. The V gene's germline CDR1 is SGDLS and CDR2 YYNGEE. CDR3: CASSASGTPNQPQHF. CDR3 nucleotide sequence: TGTGCCAGCAGCGCCTCCGGGACACCGAATCAGCCCCAGCATTTT.

V is TRBV6-2 or TRBV6-3 and J is TRBJ1-2; TRBD1 matches at 9 bases. Looked up from germline, CDR1 is MNHEY and CDR2 is SVGEGT. J lost 4 bases, V lost 6 bases, and 6 bases had no gene match. There are 14 residues in the CDR3. In nucleotides, the CDR3 is TGTGCCAGCAGCCAGGGACAGGGAACCTATGGCTACACCTTC. It specifies CASSQGQGTYGYTF.

This clone was seen a single time. The genes are TRBV7-9 and TRBJ1-2; D ambiguous. The CDR3 spans 10 residues. CDR1 is SEHNR and CDR2 is FQNEAQ in the germline V gene (reference sequence). Trimming pared 5 bases from V and 11 bases from J, leaving 9 bases between. In DNA, the CDR3 is TGTGCCAGCAGCCAGACCGAGTACACCTTC. Amino acid sequence: CASSQTEYTF.

V gene TRBV6-6 combines with J gene TRBJ2-1; 7 positions agree with TRBD1. Germline assignment: CDR1 MNHNY and CDR2 SVGAGI (reference sequence). Trimming took 3 bases from V and 8 from J; bases not matched to a gene: 4. The CDR3 extends over 13 amino acids. The CDR3 region is CASSYTGADEQFF. Written as DNA, the CDR3 is TGTGCCAGCAGTTATACAGGGGCCGATGAGCAGTTCTTC.

V and J are TRBV7-9 and TRBJ2-1; no clear D. The CDR3 has 16 amino acids. Germline V CDR1 and CDR2: SEHNR, FQNEAQ (reference sequence). V lost 5 bases and J lost 7, with 21 bases in between. The DNA for the CDR3 is TGTGCCAGCAGCCCAGCGAGGCATCTTCGCTTAAATGAGCAGTTCTTC. Protein sequence: CASSPARHLRLNEQFF.

This chain connects TRBV13 to TRBJ1-5; D is uncertain. This CDR3 is 16 amino acids long. The germline CDR1 and CDR2 sequences are PRHDT and FYEKMQ (reference sequence). Trimming removed 4 bases from V and 4 bases from J, with 17 bases in between. CDR3 nucleotides: TGTGCCAGCAGCTGGAGGGTGGAAGGCCGTAATCAGCCCCAGCATTTT. This translates into CASSWRVEGRNQPQHF.

The rearrangement joins TRBV19 to TRBJ1-2, with 10 positions matching TRBD1. Germline-derived CDR1 and CDR2 are LNHDA and SQIVND (reference sequence). The CDR3 runs to 15 residues. J gave up 4 bases and V 7 bases, and 9 bases lay outside the gene matches. The CDR3 nucleotides read TGTGCCAGTATCGACCCCGGACAGGGGGGCTATGGCTACACCTTC. This encodes CASIDPGQGGYGYTF.

The chain carries TRBV19 and TRBJ1-2, with D unresolved. CDR3 length: 15 residues. Trimming pared 5 bases from V and 5 bases from J, leaving 18 bases between. Germline CDR1 reads LNHDA; CDR2 reads SQIVND (reference sequence). In DNA, the CDR3 is TGTGCCAGTAGTTCGGTGACGAGGGAGCCTTATGGCTACACCTTC. This gives the protein CASSSVTREPYGYTF.

The gene calls are TRBV7-7 and TRBJ2-5; 12 nucleotides align to TRBD2. V dropped 1 base and J dropped 5; count of bases not matched to a gene: 8. The CDR3 loop spans 17 amino acids. The germline V gene encodes CDR1 SSHAT and CDR2 FNYEAQ (reference sequence). For the CDR3, the DNA is TGTGCCAGCAGCTTAGAGCGAAGGACTAGCGGGAAGGAGACCCAGTACTTC. Translation gives CASSLERRTSGKETQYF.

The CDR3 protein is CAITPTSGSYEQYF. The CDR3 DNA sequence: TGTGCCATCACCCCGACTAGCGGCTCCTACGAGCAGTACTTC. The gene calls are TRBV10-3 and TRBJ2-7; TRBD2 agrees at 9 bases. Losses at the gene ends were 7 bases for V and 0 bases for J; bases not matched to a gene: 4. Germline V CDR1 and CDR2: ENHRY, SYGVKD. This CDR3 has 14 amino acids.

The rearrangement uses TRBV14 and TRBJ2-5; D is perhaps TRBD2 (6 bases). The length of the CDR3 is 14 residues. Germline loops: CDR1 SGHDN, CDR2 FVKESK. V lost 4 bases, J lost 5 bases, and 14 bases lay in between. The CDR3 sequence is CASSRVGGWETQYF. CDR3 DNA: TGTGCCAGCAGCCGGGTCGGGGGATGGGAGACCCAGTACTTC.

The J gene is TRBJ2-3, the V gene TRBV6-2 or TRBV6-3, with D possibly matching TRBD1 (5 bases). V was trimmed by 3 bases and J by 7 bases, leaving 20 bases between them. The CDR3 is made up of 16 amino acids. Germline V gene lookup returns CDR1 MNHEY and CDR2 SVGEGT. CDR3 protein: CASSYLQGTAGYTQYF. In nucleotides, the CDR3 is TGTGCCAGCAGTTATCTCCAGGGAACAGCCGGCTATACGCAGTATTTT.

The chain couples TRBV19 to TRBJ1-5; D not resolved. The CDR3 consists of 15 residues. Germline-derived CDR1 and CDR2 are LNHDA and SQIVND (reference sequence). The V end was cut by 3 bases, the J end by 0 bases, with 9 bases between. The DNA for the CDR3 is TGTGCCAGTAGTATGGCGAGAAATAGCAATCAGCCCCAGCATTTT. Its protein product is CASSMARNSNQPQHF.

The J gene is TRBJ1-1, the V gene TRBV28, with D unclear. Germline assignment: CDR1 MDHEN and CDR2 SYDVKM. This CDR3 has 14 residues. The ends were cut back, 2 bases at V and 10 bases at J, with 17 bases in the middle. The CDR3 loop reads CASSLMSVRAGAFF. The CDR3 DNA reads TGTGCCAGCAGTTTAATGTCGGTACGGGCGGGAGCTTTCTTT.

V gene TRBV12-3 or TRBV12-4 combines with J gene TRBJ1-2; TRBD1 might be the D (6 bases). CDR3 length: 13 amino acids. Trimming shortened V by 6 bases and J by 3 bases, and 11 bases separated the two germline ends. CDR3 DNA sequence: TGTGCCAGCAGGTCAGGGGATGACTATGGCTACACCTTC. This sequence encodes CASRSGDDYGYTF.

The chain carries TRBV19 and TRBJ1-2; 12 nucleotides align to TRBD1. CDR1 and CDR2 from the germline V gene are LNHDA and SQIVND (reference sequence). The CDR3 has 13 residues. The V segment lost 8 bases and the J segment 9 bases; nucleotides outside the gene matches: 7. This chain's CDR3 is CASEVGTGGRYTF. CDR3 bases: TGTGCCAGTGAAGTCGGGACAGGGGGCCGCTACACCTTC. Full variable domain (rest looked up from reference TRBV19 and TRBJ1-2): DGGITQSPKYLFRKEGQNVTLSCEQNLNHDAMYWYRQDPGQGLRLIYYSQIVNDFQKGDIAEGYSVSREKKESFPLTVTSAQKNPTAFYLCASEVGTGGRYTFGSGTRLTVV.

This chain links TRBV11-2 with TRBJ2-7, with D perhaps matching TRBD2 (6 bases). The V gene's germline CDR1 is SGHAT and CDR2 FQNNGV. The CDR3 length is 14 residues. V lost 3 bases and J 2 bases, leaving 11 bases between the germline ends. CDR3 amino acids: CASSFGTAPYEQYF. In DNA, the CDR3 is TGTGCCAGCAGCTTCGGGACTGCCCCCTACGAGCAGTACTTC.

The V call is TRBV9, the J call TRBJ2-1, with TRBD2 matching 7 bases. With 0 bases clipped from V and 2 bases from J, the junction kept 5 bases outside the gene matches. CDR1 SGDLS and CDR2 YYNGEE come from the germline V gene. The CDR3 extends over 16 amino acids. Here the CDR3 reads CASSVGSSGTYNEQFF. The CDR3 DNA reads TGTGCCAGCAGCGTAGGGTCTAGCGGAACCTACAATGAGCAGTTCTTC.

The V gene is TRBV19, the J gene TRBJ1-1; possibly TRBD1 for D (6 bases). Trimming left V 4 bases short and J 5 bases short, with 14 bases between. CDR1 is LNHDA and CDR2 is SQIVND in the germline V gene (reference sequence). This CDR3 region has 14 residues. The CDR3 bases are TGTGCCAGTAGTACGGGTGGGAGGGGGACTGAAGCTTTCTTT. The encoded protein is CASSTGGRGTEAFF.